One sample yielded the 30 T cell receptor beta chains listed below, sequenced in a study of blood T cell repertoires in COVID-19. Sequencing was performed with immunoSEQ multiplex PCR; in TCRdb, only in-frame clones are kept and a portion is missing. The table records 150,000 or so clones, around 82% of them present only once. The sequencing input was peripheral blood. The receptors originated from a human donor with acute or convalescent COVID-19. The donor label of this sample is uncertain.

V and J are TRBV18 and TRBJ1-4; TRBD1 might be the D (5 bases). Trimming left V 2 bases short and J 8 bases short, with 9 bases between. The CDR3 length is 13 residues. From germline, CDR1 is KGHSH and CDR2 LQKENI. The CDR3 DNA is TGTGCCAGCTCACCAGAGTACAGGGAAAAACTGTTTTTT. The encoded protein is CASSPEYREKLFF.

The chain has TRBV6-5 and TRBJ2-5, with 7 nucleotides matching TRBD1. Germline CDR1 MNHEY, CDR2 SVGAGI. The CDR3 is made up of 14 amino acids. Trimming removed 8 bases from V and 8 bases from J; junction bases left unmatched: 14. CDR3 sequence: CASYRGTFSETQYF. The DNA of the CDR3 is TGTGCCAGCTACAGGGGAACTTTCTCGGAAACCCAGTACTTC.

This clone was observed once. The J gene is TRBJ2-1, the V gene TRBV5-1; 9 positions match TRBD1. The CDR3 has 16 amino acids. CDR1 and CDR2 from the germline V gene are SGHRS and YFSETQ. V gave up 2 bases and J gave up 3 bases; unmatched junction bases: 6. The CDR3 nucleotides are TGCGCCAGCAGCTTCCCTACAGGGGGCCGCTACAATGAGCAGTTCTTC. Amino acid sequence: CASSFPTGGRYNEQFF.

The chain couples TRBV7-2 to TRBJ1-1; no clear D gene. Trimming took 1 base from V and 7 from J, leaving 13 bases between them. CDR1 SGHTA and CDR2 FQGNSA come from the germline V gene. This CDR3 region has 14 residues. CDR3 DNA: TGTGCCAGCAGCTTAGTAGGCACGGGGAATGAAGCTTTCTTT. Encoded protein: CASSLVGTGNEAFF.

CDR3 region: CASSLNSNSGNTIYF. The DNA for the CDR3 is TGTGCCAGCAGTTTAAACTCGAACTCTGGAAACACCATATATTTT. V and J are TRBV27 and TRBJ1-3; D unresolved. Germline V gene data show CDR1 as MNHEY and CDR2 as SMNVEV (reference sequence). The length of the CDR3 is 15 residues. The V end was cut by 2 bases, the J end by 0 bases, with 8 bases between.

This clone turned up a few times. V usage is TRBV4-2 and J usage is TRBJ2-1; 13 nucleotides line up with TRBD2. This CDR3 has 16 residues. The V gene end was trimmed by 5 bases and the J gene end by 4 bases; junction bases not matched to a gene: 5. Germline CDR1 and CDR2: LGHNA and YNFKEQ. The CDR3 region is CASSSLAGGPYNEQFF. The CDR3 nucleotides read TGTGCCAGCAGCTCACTAGCGGGGGGGCCTTACAATGAGCAGTTCTTC.

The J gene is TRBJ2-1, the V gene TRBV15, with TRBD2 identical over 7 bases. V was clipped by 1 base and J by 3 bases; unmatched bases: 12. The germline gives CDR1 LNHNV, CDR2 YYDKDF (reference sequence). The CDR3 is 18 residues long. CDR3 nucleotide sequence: TGTGCCACCAGCAGAGTCCCCGTGTTGGCTAGCGGCTACAATGAGCAGTTCTTC. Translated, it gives CATSRVPVLASGYNEQFF.

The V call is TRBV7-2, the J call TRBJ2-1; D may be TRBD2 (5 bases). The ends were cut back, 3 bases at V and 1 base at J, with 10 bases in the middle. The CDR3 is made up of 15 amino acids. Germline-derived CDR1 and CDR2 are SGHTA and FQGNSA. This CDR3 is CASSFVSASYNEQFF. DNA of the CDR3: TGTGCCAGCAGCTTTGTTAGCGCTTCCTACAATGAGCAGTTCTTC.

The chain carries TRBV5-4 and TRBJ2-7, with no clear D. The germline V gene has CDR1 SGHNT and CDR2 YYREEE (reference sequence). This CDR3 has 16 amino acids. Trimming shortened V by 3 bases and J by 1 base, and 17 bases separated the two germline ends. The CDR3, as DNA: TGTGCCAGCAGCTCGGCTCAGACGGTGACTTCCTACGAGCAGTACTTC. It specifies CASSSAQTVTSYEQYF.

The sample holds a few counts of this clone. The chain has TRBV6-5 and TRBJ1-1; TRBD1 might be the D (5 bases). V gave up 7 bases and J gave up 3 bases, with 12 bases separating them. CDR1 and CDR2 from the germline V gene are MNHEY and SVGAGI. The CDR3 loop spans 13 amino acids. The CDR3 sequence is CASNGDRHTEAFF. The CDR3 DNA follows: TGTGCCAGCAACGGAGACAGACACACTGAAGCTTTCTTT.

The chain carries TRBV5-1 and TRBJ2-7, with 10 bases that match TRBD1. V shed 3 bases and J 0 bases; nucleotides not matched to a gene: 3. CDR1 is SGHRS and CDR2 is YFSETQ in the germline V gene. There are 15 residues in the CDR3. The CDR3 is CASSWTGGSSYEQYF. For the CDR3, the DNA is TGCGCCAGCAGCTGGACAGGGGGTAGCTCCTACGAGCAGTACTTC. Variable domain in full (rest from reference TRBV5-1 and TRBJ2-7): KAGVTQTPRYLIKTRGQQVTLSCSPISGHRSVSWYQQTPGQGLQFLFEYFSETQRNKGNFPGRFSGRQFSNSRSEMNVSTLELGDSALYLCASSWTGGSSYEQYFGPGTRLTVT.

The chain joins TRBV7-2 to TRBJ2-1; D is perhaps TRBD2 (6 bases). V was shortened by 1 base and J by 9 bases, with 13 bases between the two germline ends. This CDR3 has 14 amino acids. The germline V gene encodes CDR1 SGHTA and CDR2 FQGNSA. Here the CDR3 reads CASSLEGRGTEQFF. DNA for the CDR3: TGTGCCAGCAGCTTAGAGGGGCGGGGAACTGAGCAGTTCTTC. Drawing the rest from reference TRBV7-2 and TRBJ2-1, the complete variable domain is GAGVSQSPSNKVTEKGKDVELRCDPISGHTALYWYRQSLGQGLEFLIYFQGNSAPDKSGLPSDRFSAERTGGSVSTLTIQRTQQEDSAVYLCASSLEGRGTEQFFGPGTRLTVL.

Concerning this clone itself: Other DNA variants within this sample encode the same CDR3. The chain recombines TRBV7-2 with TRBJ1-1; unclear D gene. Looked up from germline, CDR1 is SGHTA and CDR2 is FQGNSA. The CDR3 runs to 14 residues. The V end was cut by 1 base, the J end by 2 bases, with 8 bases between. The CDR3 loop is CASSLGRGNTEAFF. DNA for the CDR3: TGTGCCAGCAGCTTAGGGCGGGGAAACACTGAAGCTTTCTTT.

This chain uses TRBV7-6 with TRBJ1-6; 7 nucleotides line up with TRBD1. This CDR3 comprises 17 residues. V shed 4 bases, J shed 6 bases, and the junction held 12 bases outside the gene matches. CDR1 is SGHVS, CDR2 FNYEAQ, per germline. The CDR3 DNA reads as TGTGCCAGCAGCTCCGTGGGACAGATCACCCCTAATTCACCCCTCCACTTT. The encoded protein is CASSSVGQITPNSPLHF.

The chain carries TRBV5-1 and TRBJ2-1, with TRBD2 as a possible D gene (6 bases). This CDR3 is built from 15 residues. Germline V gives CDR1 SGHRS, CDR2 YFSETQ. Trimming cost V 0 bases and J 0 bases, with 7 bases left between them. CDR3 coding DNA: TGCGCCAGCAGCTTGGTAGCGGACTCCTACAATGAGCAGTTCTTC. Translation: CASSLVADSYNEQFF.

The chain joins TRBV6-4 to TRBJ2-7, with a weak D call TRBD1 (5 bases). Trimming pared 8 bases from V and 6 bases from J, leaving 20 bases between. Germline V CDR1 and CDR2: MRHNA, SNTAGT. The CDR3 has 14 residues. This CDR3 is CASQEQASSSEQYF. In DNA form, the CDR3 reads TGTGCCAGCCAGGAACAGGCTTCTTCTTCCGAGCAGTACTTC.

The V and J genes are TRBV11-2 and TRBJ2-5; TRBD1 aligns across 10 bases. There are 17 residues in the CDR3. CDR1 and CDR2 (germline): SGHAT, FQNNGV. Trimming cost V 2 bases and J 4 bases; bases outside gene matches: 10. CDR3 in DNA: TGTGCCAGCAGCTTACGTCGACAGGGGGCGCATCGAGAGACCCAGTACTTC. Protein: CASSLRRQGAHRETQYF.

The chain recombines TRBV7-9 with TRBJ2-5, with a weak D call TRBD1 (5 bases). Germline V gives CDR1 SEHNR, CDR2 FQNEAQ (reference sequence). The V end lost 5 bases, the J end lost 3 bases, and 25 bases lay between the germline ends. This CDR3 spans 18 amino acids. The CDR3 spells CASSPANFQGAREETQYF. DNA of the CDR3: TGTGCCAGCAGCCCGGCAAACTTTCAGGGTGCCCGCGAAGAGACCCAGTACTTC.

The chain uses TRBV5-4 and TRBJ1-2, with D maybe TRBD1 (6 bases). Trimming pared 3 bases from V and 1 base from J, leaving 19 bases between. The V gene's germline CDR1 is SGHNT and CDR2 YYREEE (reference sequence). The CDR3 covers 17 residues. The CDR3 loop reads CASSSRVGQTFNYGYTF. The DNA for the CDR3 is TGTGCCAGCAGCTCACGAGTCGGACAGACCTTTAACTATGGCTACACCTTC.

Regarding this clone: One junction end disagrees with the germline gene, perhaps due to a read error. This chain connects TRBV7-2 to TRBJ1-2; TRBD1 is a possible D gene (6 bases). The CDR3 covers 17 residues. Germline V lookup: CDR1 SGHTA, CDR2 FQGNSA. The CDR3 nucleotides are TGTGCCAGCCGCTTGACCGGGACACCCCAAGCTAACTATGGCTACACCTTC. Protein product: CASRLTGTPQANYGYTF. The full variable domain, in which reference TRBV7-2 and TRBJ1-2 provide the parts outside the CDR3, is GAGVSQSPSNKVTEKGKDVELRCDPISGHTALYWYRQSLGQGLEFLIYFQGNSAPDKSGLPSDRFSAERTGGSVSTLTIQRTQQEDSAVYLCASRLTGTPQANYGYTFGSGTRLTVV.

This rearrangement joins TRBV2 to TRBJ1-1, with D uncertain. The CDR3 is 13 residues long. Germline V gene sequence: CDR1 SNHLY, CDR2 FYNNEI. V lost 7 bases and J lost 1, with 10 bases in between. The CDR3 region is CASTRVTNTEAFF. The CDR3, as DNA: TGTGCCAGCACCCGGGTTACGAACACTGAAGCTTTCTTT.

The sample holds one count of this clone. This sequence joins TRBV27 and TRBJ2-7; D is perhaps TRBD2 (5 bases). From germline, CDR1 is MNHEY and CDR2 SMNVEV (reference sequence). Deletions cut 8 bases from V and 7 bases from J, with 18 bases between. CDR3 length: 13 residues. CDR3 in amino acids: CASGLETRREQYF. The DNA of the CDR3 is TGTGCCAGCGGGTTAGAGACCAGGAGGGAGCAGTACTTC.

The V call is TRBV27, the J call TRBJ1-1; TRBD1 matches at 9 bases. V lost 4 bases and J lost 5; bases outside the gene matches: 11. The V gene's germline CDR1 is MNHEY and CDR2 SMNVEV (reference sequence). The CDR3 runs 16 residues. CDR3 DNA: TGTGCCAGCAGTTCGTATGCTGGGACAGGGTATACTGAAGCTTTCTTT. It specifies CASSSYAGTGYTEAFF.

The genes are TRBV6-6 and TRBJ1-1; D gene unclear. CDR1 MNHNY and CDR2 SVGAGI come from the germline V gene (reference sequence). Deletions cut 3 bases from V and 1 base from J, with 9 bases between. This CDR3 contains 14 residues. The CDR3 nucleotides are TGTGCCAGCAGTTATTATACTGGGAACACTGAAGCTTTCTTT. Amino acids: CASSYYTGNTEAFF.

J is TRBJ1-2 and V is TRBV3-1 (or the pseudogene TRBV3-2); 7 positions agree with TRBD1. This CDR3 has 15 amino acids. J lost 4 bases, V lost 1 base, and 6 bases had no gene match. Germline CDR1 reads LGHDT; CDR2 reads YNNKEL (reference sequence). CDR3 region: CASSQADRAIYGYTF. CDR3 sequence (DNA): TGTGCCAGCAGCCAAGCCGACAGGGCCATCTATGGCTACACCTTC.

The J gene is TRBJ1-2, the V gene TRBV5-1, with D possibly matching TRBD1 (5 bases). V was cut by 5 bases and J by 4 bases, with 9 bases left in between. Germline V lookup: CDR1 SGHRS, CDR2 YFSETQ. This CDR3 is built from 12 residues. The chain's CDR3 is CASRGVGYGYTF. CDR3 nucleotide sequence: TGCGCCAGCAGAGGGGTGGGCTATGGCTACACCTTC. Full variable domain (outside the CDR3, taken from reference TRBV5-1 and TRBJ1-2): KAGVTQTPRYLIKTRGQQVTLSCSPISGHRSVSWYQQTPGQGLQFLFEYFSETQRNKGNFPGRFSGRQFSNSRSEMNVSTLELGDSALYLCASRGVGYGYTFGSGTRLTVV.

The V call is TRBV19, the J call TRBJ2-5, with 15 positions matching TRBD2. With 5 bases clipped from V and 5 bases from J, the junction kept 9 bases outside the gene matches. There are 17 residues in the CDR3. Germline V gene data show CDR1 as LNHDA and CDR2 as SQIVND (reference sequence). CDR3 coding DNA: TGTGCCAGTAGTCCCTGGACTAGCGGGGGGGCCGCGGAGACCCAGTACTTC. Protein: CASSPWTSGGAAETQYF.

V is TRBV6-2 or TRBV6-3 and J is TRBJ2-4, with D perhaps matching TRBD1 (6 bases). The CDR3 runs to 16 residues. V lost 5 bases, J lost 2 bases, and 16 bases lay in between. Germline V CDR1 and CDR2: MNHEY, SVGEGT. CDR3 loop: CASSQQGKATKNIQYF. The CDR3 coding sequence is TGTGCCAGCAGTCAACAGGGTAAAGCAACCAAAAACATTCAGTACTTC.

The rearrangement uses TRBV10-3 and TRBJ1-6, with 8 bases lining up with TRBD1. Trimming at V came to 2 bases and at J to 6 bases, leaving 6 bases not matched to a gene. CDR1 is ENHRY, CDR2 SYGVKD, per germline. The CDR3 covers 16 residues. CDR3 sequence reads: CAISEPSTGVNSPLHF. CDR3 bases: TGTGCCATCAGTGAGCCCTCGACAGGGGTTAATTCACCCCTCCACTTT.

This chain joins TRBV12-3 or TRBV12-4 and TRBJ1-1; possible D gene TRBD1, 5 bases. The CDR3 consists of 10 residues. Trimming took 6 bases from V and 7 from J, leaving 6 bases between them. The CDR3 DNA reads TGTGCCAGCAGACAGGTTGAAGCTTTCTTT. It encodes CASRQVEAFF.